The 25 T cell receptor beta chains listed next were all sequenced from one sample in a study of post-analysis software for immune sequencing data. Study results and caveats: In patients, TRBV5-6, TRBV5-1 and TRBV20-1 belonged to five TRBV segments found more frequently than in controls.

No antigens are known for them. The TCR beta cDNA libraries carried unique molecular identifiers. MiXCR was run by TCRdb on the PCR reads, yielding one entry per CDR3 protein. The data show hundreds of thousands of distinct CDR3 sequences, around 40% seen once. The sample consisted of blood. Receptors originate from a girl between 10 and 17 years old with multiple sclerosis.

This clonotype was seen a few times. This rearrangement joins TRBV5-5 to TRBJ2-5; D is uncertain. V dropped 5 bases and J dropped 0 bases, with 17 bases sitting between them. Germline V gene sequence: CDR1 SGHKS, CDR2 YYEKEE (reference sequence). CDR3 length equals 16 residues. CDR3 residues: CASRPTTQSYQETQYF. The DNA for the CDR3 is TGTGCCAGCAGACCGACGACTCAGTCGTACCAAGAGACCCAGTACTTC.

The rearrangement links TRBV20-1 to TRBJ2-7; TRBD2 matches at 7 bases. CDR1 and CDR2 from the germline V gene are DFQATT and SNEGSKA (reference sequence). The CDR3 covers 15 residues. With 5 bases clipped from V and 2 bases from J, the junction kept 12 bases outside the gene matches. As DNA, the CDR3 is TGCAGTGCTGATCGCGAAGCGGGATCCACCTACGAGCAGTACTTC. Amino acids: CSADREAGSTYEQYF.

The chain joins TRBV19 to TRBJ2-7; no definite D call. Trimming took off 5 bases at V and 2 bases at J, with 10 bases between the two ends. The CDR3 is 13 amino acids. Germline V gene sequence: CDR1 LNHDA, CDR2 SQIVND (reference sequence). The CDR3 spells CASSSWGTYEQYF. As DNA, the CDR3 is TGTGCCAGTAGTTCGTGGGGAACCTACGAGCAGTACTTC.

The J gene is TRBJ2-3, the V gene TRBV6-5; D not resolved. Trimming removed 2 bases at V and 6 bases at J, with 18 bases between. Germline V CDR1 and CDR2: MNHEY, SVGAGI. This CDR3 spans 16 amino acids. As DNA, the CDR3 is TGTGCCAGCAGTTACCGGAGACCCACTCCTCCGGATACGCAGTATTTT. It yields the protein CASSYRRPTPPDTQYF.

The chain carries TRBV4-1 and TRBJ2-3, with TRBD1 identical over 9 bases. V shed 4 bases, J shed 1 base, and the junction held 9 bases outside the gene matches. This CDR3 has 17 amino acids. The germline V gene encodes CDR1 MGHRA and CDR2 YSYEKL. The CDR3: CASSRRDRADGTDTQYF. CDR3 DNA: TGCGCCAGCAGCCGCCGGGACAGGGCGGACGGCACAGATACGCAGTATTTT.

In its sample, this clonotype was seen a few times. V usage is TRBV5-1 and J usage is TRBJ2-5; 11 bases are shared with TRBD2. Germline CDR1 SGHRS, CDR2 YFSETQ. This CDR3 has 15 amino acids. V was clipped by 2 bases and J by 11 bases; unmatched bases: 11. CDR3 sequence reads: CASSLSTSGNNEQYF. The CDR3 nucleotides read TGCGCCAGCAGCTTATCGACTAGCGGGAACAATGAGCAGTACTTC. Using reference TRBV5-1 and TRBJ2-5 for the parts outside the CDR3, the full variable domain is KAGVTQTPRYLIKTRGQQVTLSCSPISGHRSVSWYQQTPGQGLQFLFEYFSETQRNKGNFPGRFSGRQFSNSRSEMNVSTLELGDSALYLCASSLSTSGNNEQYFGPGTRLLVL.

The chain uses TRBV20-1 and TRBJ2-1; 7 bases map to TRBD2. The CDR3 has 15 residues. V shed 5 bases, J shed 7 bases, and the junction held 14 bases outside the gene matches. The germline V gene encodes CDR1 DFQATT and CDR2 SNEGSKA (reference sequence). The chain's CDR3 is CSAALGSGKGNEQFF. The CDR3 DNA sequence: TGCAGTGCTGCCCTTGGGAGCGGGAAAGGAAATGAGCAGTTCTTC.

The CDR3 sequence is CASNEQRNIQYF. The CDR3 nucleotides read TGTGCCAGCAATGAGCAACGAAACATTCAGTACTTC. This chain uses TRBV2 with TRBJ2-4; unclear D gene. Trimming pared 7 bases from V and 6 bases from J, leaving 10 bases between. The CDR3 contains 12 residues. Germline CDR1 SNHLY, CDR2 FYNNEI.

Only a few counts were recorded for this clonotype. This chain joins TRBV20-1 and TRBJ2-1; D uncertain. This CDR3 has 14 residues. V lost 1 base to trimming and J lost 0 bases, with 7 bases between them. CDR1 and CDR2 from the germline V gene are DFQATT and SNEGSKA (reference sequence). The CDR3 here is CSARAEASYNEQFF. For the CDR3, the DNA is TGCAGTGCTAGAGCCGAGGCCTCCTACAATGAGCAGTTCTTC.

The rearrangement uses TRBV7-3 and TRBJ2-1; weak D call: TRBD1 (8 bases). Germline loops: CDR1 SGHTA, CDR2 FQGTGA. CDR3 size: 13 residues. With 5 bases removed from V and 10 bases from J, the gap between germline ends came to 15 bases. As DNA, the CDR3 is TGTGCCAGCAGCGTAGGACAGGGAGGGGAGCAGTTCTTC. This encodes CASSVGQGGEQFF. Looking up the rest from reference TRBV7-3 and TRBJ2-1 gives the full variable domain: GAGVSQTPSNKVTEKGKYVELRCDPISGHTALYWYRQSLGQGPEFLIYFQGTGAADDSGLPNDRFFAVRPEGSVSTLKIQRTERGDSAVYLCASSVGQGGEQFFGPGTRLTVL.

This chain links TRBV4-1 with TRBJ2-7; 11 bases match TRBD2. CDR1 MGHRA and CDR2 YSYEKL come from the germline V gene. CDR3 length: 15 amino acids. V was clipped by 1 base and J by 7 bases; unmatched bases: 6. CDR3 protein: CASSQVASGRSEQYF. The CDR3 DNA reads TGCGCCAGCAGCCAAGTAGCTAGCGGGAGGAGTGAGCAGTACTTC.

A remark on this clonotype: Relative to the germline gene, one junction end is altered; a read error may explain this. The gene calls are TRBV7-3 and TRBJ2-3; perhaps TRBD2 as D (6 bases). This CDR3 has 14 amino acids. Germline V gene data show CDR1 as SGHTA and CDR2 as FQGTGA. The chain's CDR3 is CASSLTLATDTHYF. The CDR3 DNA reads as TGTGCCAGCAGCTTAACACTAGCCACAGATACGCACTATTTT.

The CDR3 DNA reads TGTGCCAGCAGTCCCGGGCTCTCTCCTCTCAATGAGCAGTTCTTC. Translation gives CASSPGLSPLNEQFF. The gene calls are TRBV6-5 and TRBJ2-1, with D unclear. The germline CDR1 and CDR2 sequences are MNHEY and SVGAGI. This CDR3 is built from 15 residues. Deletions cut 5 bases from V and 6 bases from J, with 17 bases between.

The V call is TRBV29-1, the J call TRBJ2-3; D ambiguous. This CDR3 has 16 residues. V was shortened by 1 base and J by 4 bases, with 18 bases between the two germline ends. CDR1 is SQVTM and CDR2 is ANQGSEA in the germline V gene. The CDR3 region is CSVEAEVKMGPDTQYF. In nucleotides, the CDR3 is TGCAGCGTTGAAGCTGAGGTTAAGATGGGTCCAGATACGCAGTATTTT.

The rearrangement joins TRBV5-1 to TRBJ2-7, with 8 bases lining up with TRBD1. Germline CDR1 is SGHRS and CDR2 is YFSETQ. This CDR3 is built from 15 residues. V was clipped by 0 bases and J by 3 bases; unmatched bases: 5. CDR3 residues: CASSLGQGPIYEQYF. The CDR3 DNA follows: TGCGCCAGCAGCTTGGGACAGGGGCCAATCTACGAGCAGTACTTC.

V and J are TRBV7-9 and TRBJ2-5; 10 positions agree with TRBD2. V lost 5 bases to trimming and J lost 1 base; unmatched junction nucleotides: 4. The germline V gene encodes CDR1 SEHNR and CDR2 FQNEAQ (reference sequence). CDR3 size: 15 residues. CDR3 loop: CASSRTSGFQETQYF. CDR3 coding DNA: TGTGCCAGCAGCCGGACTAGCGGTTTCCAAGAGACCCAGTACTTC. Full variable domain (outside the CDR3, taken from reference TRBV7-9 and TRBJ2-5): DTGVSQNPRHKITKRGQNVTFRCDPISEHNRLYWYRQTLGQGPEFLTYFQNEAQLEKSRLLSDRFSAERPKGSFSTLEIQRTEQGDSAMYLCASSRTSGFQETQYFGPGTRLLVL.

This clonotype was picked up a small number of times. This rearrangement joins TRBV29-1 to TRBJ2-7, with TRBD2 identical over 10 bases. This CDR3 contains 14 residues. Germline V gene lookup returns CDR1 SQVTM and CDR2 ANQGSEA. V lost 4 bases and J lost 6; bases outside the gene matches: 9. The CDR3 sequence is CSVVGLAGDAEQYF. The CDR3 nucleotides are TGCAGCGTTGTAGGGCTAGCGGGAGACGCCGAGCAGTACTTC.

V gene TRBV6-6 combines with J gene TRBJ2-4, with D hard to call. Germline CDR1 is MNHNY and CDR2 is SVGAGI (reference sequence). V gave up 7 bases and J gave up 1 base, with 17 bases separating them. This CDR3 region has 16 residues. CDR3 in amino acids: CASNPPETEAKNIQYF. Written as DNA, the CDR3 is TGTGCCAGCAACCCGCCCGAGACCGAGGCCAAAAACATTCAGTACTTC.

The rearrangement uses TRBV6-6 and TRBJ2-7; D uncertain. The germline V and J ends were trimmed by 8 bases and 0 bases, with 11 bases remaining between them. Germline V gene lookup returns CDR1 MNHNY and CDR2 SVGAGI (reference sequence). This CDR3 is built from 13 residues. Here the CDR3 DNA reads TGTGCCAGCGTGCTAGGTGGCTCCTACGAGCAGTACTTC. The encoded protein is CASVLGGSYEQYF.

This chain's CDR3 is CRFRGGQDHEQFF. The CDR3, as DNA: TGCAGGTTCAGGGGTGGACAGGACCATGAGCAGTTCTTC. The chain couples TRBV29-1 to TRBJ2-1, with 7 positions matching TRBD1. CDR1 and CDR2 from the germline V gene are SQVTM and ANQGSEA. This CDR3 spans 13 amino acids.

This clonotype was counted only a few times. The chain combines TRBV4-1 with TRBJ2-7; 11 nucleotides match TRBD1. Trimming removed 1 base from V and 2 bases from J; junction bases left unmatched: 10. In germline, CDR1 is MGHRA, CDR2 YSYEKL. The CDR3 contains 18 residues. CDR3 in DNA: TGCGCCAGCAGCCAAGGGACAGGGGGCGCGGGGAATCCCTACGAGCAGTACTTC. Residues: CASSQGTGGAGNPYEQYF.

The CDR3 DNA follows: TGCAGTGCTAGTTCCGGGGTGAATCAGCCCCAGCATTTT. Translation: CSASSGVNQPQHF. This chain uses TRBV20-1 with TRBJ1-5; D call uncertain. V was shortened by 3 bases and J by 4 bases, with 10 bases between the two germline ends. The germline gives CDR1 DFQATT, CDR2 SNEGSKA (reference sequence). The CDR3 totals 13 residues.

This rearrangement joins TRBV7-3 to TRBJ2-1, with TRBD2 as a possible D gene (5 bases). Germline CDR1 and CDR2: SGHTA and FQGTGA. The CDR3 loop spans 14 amino acids. Trimming took 3 bases from V and 7 from J, leaving 13 bases between them. CDR3 sequence reads: CASSLDGGGNEQFF. CDR3 DNA: TGTGCCAGCAGCTTGGATGGTGGCGGGAATGAGCAGTTCTTC. The full variable domain, rest sourced from reference TRBV7-3 and TRBJ2-1, is GAGVSQTPSNKVTEKGKYVELRCDPISGHTALYWYRQSLGQGPEFLIYFQGTGAADDSGLPNDRFFAVRPEGSVSTLKIQRTERGDSAVYLCASSLDGGGNEQFFGPGTRLTVL.

This clonotype was seen a few times. The chain is built from TRBV20-1 and TRBJ1-1; a possible D gene is TRBD1 (6 bases). Trimming removed 6 bases at V and 4 bases at J, with 18 bases between. CDR1 DFQATT and CDR2 SNEGSKA come from the germline V gene (reference sequence). This CDR3 spans 14 amino acids. The CDR3 loop reads CSAYYRRGSTEAFF. The CDR3 bases are TGCAGTGCATACTATCGCAGGGGAAGCACTGAAGCTTTCTTT.

The chain combines TRBV5-1 with TRBJ2-7; D may be TRBD1 (5 bases). The CDR3 is made up of 15 amino acids. Germline V CDR1 and CDR2: SGHRS, YFSETQ. V was pared by 3 bases and J by 1 base, with 14 bases between. CDR3 region: CASSSITDNSYEQYF. In nucleotides, the CDR3 is TGCGCCAGCAGCTCGATTACGGACAATTCCTACGAGCAGTACTTC.